This T cell receptor beta chain was found in a study of beta chain features in type 1 diabetes. The V end lost 2 bases, the J end lost 2 bases, and 15 bases lay between the germline ends. Germline CDR1 reads SGHRS; CDR2 reads YFSETQ. The length of the CDR3 is 16 residues. Reverse transcribing all isolated RNA meant expressed TCRB transcripts were sequenced. Produced via immunoSEQ multiplex PCR; TCRdb's table is partial and in-frame only. Of roughly 400,000 clones listed, approximately 15% are singletons. The TCR was taken from a young man in good health. Sequencing input: naive CD4+ T cells from blood. The chain couples TRBV5-1 to TRBJ2-3; no definite D call. The CDR3: CASSLMPRSPTDTQYF. CDR3 nucleotide sequence: TGCGCCAGCAGCTTAATGCCGCGGAGCCCCACAGATACGCAGTATTTT. The variable domain in full, completed from reference TRBV5-1 and TRBJ2-3, reads KAGVTQTPRYLIKTRGQQVTLSCSPISGHRSVSWYQQTPGQGLQFLFEYFSETQRNKGNFPGRFSGRQFSNSRSEMNVSTLELGDSALYLCASSLMPRSPTDTQYFGPGTRLTVL.